The next 27 T cell receptor beta chains were all read from a single sample in a study of a mutant IDH1 vaccine in newly diagnosed glioma. The protocol was immunoSEQ multiplex PCR, while the TCRdb copy is restricted to in-frame clones and leaves out a portion. The sample holds just over 35,000 clones, approximately 80% seen once. Time point noted: week 11, during vaccination. In the vaccine, a single dose held 300 ug of the mutant IDH1 20-mer peptide, along with topical imiquimod. Their antigens remain unidentified. The sample here was peripheral blood mononuclear cells (PBMCs), taken from a glioma patient whose treatment included an IDH1 peptide vaccine. The receptors come from a woman aged 30 to 39 with glioma. Some clones in this sample may be carry-over from other donors' samples.

This clone was recorded only once. V gene TRBV27 combines with J gene TRBJ2-6; no definite D call. Germline CDR1 is MNHEY and CDR2 is SMNVEV (reference sequence). V was pared by 3 bases and J by 2 bases, with 2 bases between. This CDR3 has 13 amino acids. This chain's CDR3 is CASSFPGANVLTF. CDR3 nucleotide sequence: TGTGCCAGCAGTTTCCCTGGGGCCAACGTCCTGACTTTC.

The V call is TRBV30, the J call TRBJ2-7, with D tentatively TRBD2 (8 bases). The CDR3 contains 16 residues. Trimming took off 7 bases at V and 2 bases at J, with 24 bases between the two ends. Germline lookup yields CDR1 GTSNPN and CDR2 SVGIG (reference sequence). As DNA, the CDR3 is TGTGCCTTGACAGGGTGGGGTAGCGGGATCCCCTACGAGCAGTACTTC. Translated, it gives CALTGWGSGIPYEQYF.

J is TRBJ1-5 and V is TRBV5-6, with 8 bases lining up with TRBD1. The V segment lost 6 bases and the J segment 6 bases; nucleotides outside the gene matches: 11. In germline, CDR1 is SGHDT, CDR2 YYEEEE. The CDR3 loop spans 15 amino acids. CDR3 residues: CASTTQDRVGQPQHF. DNA for the CDR3: TGTGCCAGCACCACCCAGGACAGGGTGGGTCAGCCCCAGCATTTT.

The chain has TRBV28 and TRBJ2-7, with 8 bases matching TRBD1. V was clipped by 5 bases and J by 3 bases; unmatched bases: 6. Germline assignment: CDR1 MDHEN and CDR2 SYDVKM. The CDR3 spans 14 residues. The CDR3 nucleotides are TGTGCCAGCAGTAACAACAGGGGGGACTACGAGCAGTACTTC. Protein: CASSNNRGDYEQYF.

The V and J genes are TRBV6-5 and TRBJ2-5, with D tentatively TRBD1 (5 bases). Germline CDR1 MNHEY, CDR2 SVGAGI. The CDR3 has 14 amino acids. The V gene lost 2 bases and the J gene lost 6 bases, with 13 bases spanning the gap. CDR3: CASSYADRPKTQYF. The CDR3 nucleotides are TGTGCCAGCAGTTACGCCGACAGACCTAAGACCCAGTACTTC.

The V call is TRBV27, the J call TRBJ2-7; TRBD2 aligns across 12 bases. After removal of 8 bases from V and 8 bases from J, the junction contained 7 bases not matched to a gene. The CDR3 has 13 residues. Germline CDR1 MNHEY, CDR2 SMNVEV (reference sequence). The CDR3 here is CASGGLAGRKQYF. The CDR3 DNA reads TGTGCCAGCGGAGGACTAGCGGGACGGAAGCAGTACTTC.

A single count supports this clone. The chain uses TRBV5-6 and TRBJ2-7; perhaps TRBD2 as D (5 bases). CDR1 is SGHDT, CDR2 YYEEEE, per germline. Trimming shortened V by 2 bases and J by 3 bases, and 12 bases separated the two germline ends. CDR3 size: 14 residues. In DNA form, the CDR3 reads TGTGCCAGCAGCTTCCAGAGGAGGCTCTACGAGCAGTACTTC. Protein: CASSFQRRLYEQYF.

The CDR3 protein is CAISETDTQYF. The CDR3 DNA reads TGTGCCATCAGTGAGACAGATACGCAGTATTTT. The chain couples TRBV10-3 to TRBJ2-3; D ambiguous. This CDR3 is built from 11 residues. V was pared by 2 bases and J by 3 bases, with 0 bases between. Germline CDR1 and CDR2: ENHRY and SYGVKD.

The chain links TRBV27 to TRBJ2-6, with unresolved D. This CDR3 has 13 amino acids. V gave up 5 bases and J gave up 0 bases, with 2 bases separating them. Germline values: CDR1 MNHEY, CDR2 SMNVEV (reference sequence). CDR3 coding DNA: TGTGCCAGCAGTCCCTCTGGGGCCAACGTCCTGACTTTC. This translates into CASSPSGANVLTF.

This sequence joins TRBV5-4 and TRBJ2-5; D tentatively reads TRBD1 or TRBD2 (6 bases each). CDR3 length equals 16 residues. Germline values: CDR1 SGHNT, CDR2 YYREEE (reference sequence). V was shortened by 4 bases and J by 4 bases, with 20 bases between the two germline ends. CDR3 bases: TGTGCCAGCAGCCCGCTGAAGGGGGGCATTGGAGAGACCCAGTACTTC. Protein: CASSPLKGGIGETQYF. The whole variable domain, remainder taken from reference TRBV5-4 and TRBJ2-5, is ETGVTQSPTHLIKTRGQQVTLRCSSQSGHNTVSWYQQALGQGPQFIFQYYREEENGRGNFPPRFSGLQFPNYSSELNVNALELDDSALYLCASSPLKGGIGETQYFGPGTRLLVL.

The chain is built from TRBV29-1 and TRBJ1-1; D remains ambiguous. Germline loops: CDR1 SQVTM, CDR2 ANQGSEA. Trimming took 2 bases from V and 0 from J, leaving 4 bases between them. The CDR3 is made up of 12 amino acids. The chain's CDR3 is CSVETMNTEAFF. As DNA, the CDR3 is TGCAGCGTTGAAACCATGAACACTGAAGCTTTCTTT.

This clone was seen once. The rearrangement joins TRBV4-2 to TRBJ1-4; D remains ambiguous. Trimming took 0 bases from V and 7 from J, leaving 6 bases between them. Germline V gene data show CDR1 as LGHNA and CDR2 as YNFKEQ. This CDR3 contains 13 residues. CDR3 protein: CASSQELLEKLFF. The CDR3, as DNA: TGTGCCAGCAGCCAAGAGCTCCTTGAAAAACTGTTTTTT.

V and J are TRBV6-1 and TRBJ2-2, with a tentative D call TRBD1 (6 bases). V dropped 6 bases and J dropped 6 bases, with 17 bases sitting between them. Germline V CDR1 and CDR2: MNHNS, SASEGT. This CDR3 contains 15 residues. The CDR3 region has the DNA TGTGCCAGCAGGCACGGACAGCAGAAAGCCGGGGAGCTGTTTTTT. Translation gives CASRHGQQKAGELFF.

This clone was detected once. The chain has TRBV19 and TRBJ2-3, with 8 bases that match TRBD2. The germline gives CDR1 LNHDA, CDR2 SQIVND (reference sequence). J lost 3 bases, V lost 0 bases, and 5 bases had no gene match. The length of the CDR3 is 16 residues. Written as DNA, the CDR3 is TGTGCCAGTAGTATAGAGAGCGGGAGTTGGACAGATACGCAGTATTTT. It translates to CASSIESGSWTDTQYF.

The J gene is TRBJ2-3, the V gene TRBV10-1; D is unresolved. Germline CDR1 reads WNHNN; CDR2 reads SYGVQD (reference sequence). CDR3 length: 13 amino acids. Trimming pared 1 base from V and 2 bases from J, leaving 4 bases between. The DNA of the CDR3 is TGCGCCAGCAGTGAGTGGCCCACAGATACGCAGTATTTT. As protein: CASSEWPTDTQYF.

This clone was seen just once. V and J are TRBV28 and TRBJ2-5, with D unresolved. The CDR3 contains 12 residues. The germline V gene has CDR1 MDHEN and CDR2 SYDVKM. The ends were cut back, 6 bases at V and 2 bases at J, with 7 bases in the middle. CDR3 in DNA: TGTGCCAGCAGCGCGGAGCAAGAGACCCAGTACTTC. It specifies CASSAEQETQYF.

The rearrangement links TRBV5-4 to TRBJ2-1; weak D call: TRBD2 (6 bases). Deletions cut 10 bases from V and 0 bases from J, with 14 bases between. In germline, CDR1 is SGHNT, CDR2 YYREEE (reference sequence). This CDR3 is 14 amino acids long. Written as DNA, the CDR3 is TGTGCCGTCCCTCGGGAGTCCTCCTACAATGAGCAGTTCTTC. This sequence encodes CAVPRESSYNEQFF.

The rearrangement uses TRBV6-5 and TRBJ2-2; D remains unclear. Deletions cut 3 bases from V and 4 bases from J, with 9 bases between. The V gene's germline CDR1 is MNHEY and CDR2 SVGAGI. This CDR3 has 14 amino acids. The CDR3 protein is CASSYGPSTGELFF. CDR3 DNA sequence: TGTGCCAGCAGTTATGGACCCTCCACCGGGGAGCTGTTTTTT.

This clone was picked up one time. The genes are TRBV10-2 and TRBJ2-1; possible D gene TRBD2, 6 bases. The length of the CDR3 is 14 residues. The V and J ends lost 3 bases and 10 bases respectively, with 16 bases between them. Germline-derived CDR1 and CDR2 are WSHSY and SAAADI. The CDR3 here is CASSERDSPLEQFF. CDR3 in DNA: TGCGCCAGCAGTGAACGGGACTCCCCCTTGGAGCAGTTCTTC.

The chain links TRBV5-1 to TRBJ2-7, with 8 bases aligning to TRBD1. The V gene end was trimmed by 3 bases and the J gene end by 2 bases; junction bases not matched to a gene: 10. The CDR3 loop spans 16 amino acids. Germline loops: CDR1 SGHRS, CDR2 YFSETQ. The CDR3 protein is CASSWATGALTYEQYF. In DNA form, the CDR3 reads TGCGCCAGCAGCTGGGCGACAGGGGCCCTTACCTACGAGCAGTACTTC. The full variable domain, rest sourced from reference TRBV5-1 and TRBJ2-7, is KAGVTQTPRYLIKTRGQQVTLSCSPISGHRSVSWYQQTPGQGLQFLFEYFSETQRNKGNFPGRFSGRQFSNSRSEMNVSTLELGDSALYLCASSWATGALTYEQYFGPGTRLTVT.

The chain is built from TRBV9 and TRBJ2-1; TRBD2 aligns across 10 bases. Losses at the gene ends were 1 base for V and 4 bases for J; bases not matched to a gene: 11. Germline values: CDR1 SGDLS, CDR2 YYNGEE. There are 18 residues in the CDR3. The CDR3 DNA sequence: TGTGCCAGCAGCGTAAGCCTAGCGGGAGAGTCCTTATACAATGAGCAGTTCTTC. This translates into CASSVSLAGESLYNEQFF.

The chain joins TRBV30 to TRBJ2-5; 12 bases align to TRBD2. The CDR3 is made up of 14 amino acids. Per germline, CDR1 GTSNPN and CDR2 SVGIG (reference sequence). With 5 bases clipped from V and 5 bases from J, the junction kept 6 bases outside the gene matches. This CDR3 reads CAWDRGLAGETQYF. For the CDR3, the DNA is TGTGCCTGGGACCGAGGACTAGCGGGGGAGACCCAGTACTTC.

The V gene is TRBV27, the J gene TRBJ2-7, with unresolved D. Trimming stripped 4 bases from V and 4 bases from J, with 8 bases between. The CDR3 runs 12 residues. Per germline, CDR1 MNHEY and CDR2 SMNVEV (reference sequence). This chain's CDR3 is CASSSPLYEQYF. CDR3 coding DNA: TGTGCCAGCAGTTCCCCCCTTTACGAGCAGTACTTC.

The V call is TRBV5-8, the J call TRBJ2-3; maybe TRBD2 (5 bases). The V gene lost 2 bases and the J gene lost 0 bases, with 10 bases spanning the gap. The CDR3 runs to 15 residues. CDR1 is SGHTS and CDR2 is YDEGEE in the germline V gene. The CDR3: CASSLGGSSTDTQYF. As DNA, the CDR3 is TGTGCCAGCAGCTTAGGCGGGTCTAGCACAGATACGCAGTATTTT.

The chain carries TRBV19 and TRBJ2-7; D perhaps matches TRBD2 (5 bases). V was cut by 7 bases and J by 2 bases, with 21 bases left in between. The germline V gene encodes CDR1 LNHDA and CDR2 SQIVND (reference sequence). The CDR3 runs to 16 residues. CDR3 nucleotide sequence: TGTGCCAGTAACCCATCCACTTCGGGAAGCCCCTACGAGCAGTACTTC. Amino acid sequence: CASNPSTSGSPYEQYF. Looking up the rest from reference TRBV19 and TRBJ2-7 gives the full variable domain: DGGITQSPKYLFRKEGQNVTLSCEQNLNHDAMYWYRQDPGQGLRLIYYSQIVNDFQKGDIAEGYSVSREKKESFPLTVTSAQKNPTAFYLCASNPSTSGSPYEQYFGPGTRLTVT.

CDR3 region: CARKDKKGGDSGFF. CDR3 sequence (DNA): TGTGCCAGAAAGGATAAAAAAGGAGGCGACAGTGGGTTTTTT. The chain links TRBV21-1 to TRBJ1-4. TRBV21-1 is a documented pseudogene. This CDR3 comprises 14 residues.

In its sample, this clone was seen a few times. CDR3 coding DNA: TGTGCCAGCAGCCAGAGGGCTGGGAACACTGAAGCTTTCTTT. This sequence encodes CASSQRAGNTEAFF. The chain recombines TRBV4-2 with TRBJ1-1; D gene unclear. CDR1 LGHNA and CDR2 YNFKEQ come from the germline V gene. Between the trimmed V and J ends, which lost 3 bases and 1 base, there was a span of 9 bases. The CDR3 contains 14 residues.